These 12 T cell receptor beta chains originate from one sample sequenced in a study of cytomegalovirus exposure and HLA in healthy donors. Produced via immunoSEQ multiplex PCR; TCRdb's table is partial and in-frame only. Found here are some 120,000 clones, more than 70% of them singletons; the top ten hold about 1.4%. The source material was PBMCs. Source of these receptors: a man aged 25-45 years in good health and CMV-seronegative.

CDR3 sequence reads: CASSYSGRVGGYTF. The CDR3 region has the DNA TGTGCCAGCAGTTACTCGGGCAGGGTAGGCGGCTACACCTTC. The chain carries TRBV6-5 and TRBJ1-2; tentative D call: TRBD1 (5 bases). The V gene's germline CDR1 is MNHEY and CDR2 SVGAGI. This CDR3 contains 14 residues. V lost 0 bases and J 8 bases, leaving 13 bases between the germline ends.

The chain combines TRBV5-4 with TRBJ2-7, with 7 bases that match TRBD2. Germline assignment: CDR1 SGHNT and CDR2 YYREEE (reference sequence). CDR3 size: 11 residues. J was trimmed by 6 bases and V by 9 bases; bases with no gene match: 6. CDR3 residues: CAIDGGSEQYF. DNA for the CDR3: TGTGCCATTGACGGCGGGAGCGAGCAGTACTTC.

The chain couples TRBV5-1 to TRBJ1-4, with D perhaps matching TRBD1 (6 bases). Germline assignment: CDR1 SGHRS and CDR2 YFSETQ. Trimming shortened V by 3 bases and J by 9 bases, and 18 bases separated the two germline ends. CDR3 length equals 15 residues. The CDR3 spells CASSWGHEGVKKLFF. The CDR3 nucleotides read TGCGCCAGCAGCTGGGGACACGAGGGGGTAAAAAAACTGTTTTTT.

J is TRBJ1-1 and V is TRBV5-1; D remains unclear. The V gene lost 1 base and the J gene lost 3 bases, with 7 bases spanning the gap. CDR3 length: 13 amino acids. Germline CDR1 and CDR2: SGHRS and YFSETQ. The CDR3 here is CASSLLADTEAFF. The CDR3 coding sequence is TGCGCCAGCAGCTTGCTGGCGGACACTGAAGCTTTCTTT.

The gene calls are TRBV30 and TRBJ2-7; TRBD1 matches 10 bases. The V and J ends lost 3 bases and 7 bases, in that order; junction bases with no gene match: 12. This CDR3 spans 15 amino acids. Germline V lookup: CDR1 GTSNPN, CDR2 SVGIG (reference sequence). The CDR3 loop is CAWSKAGTGVVEQYF. The CDR3 DNA reads TGTGCCTGGAGCAAAGCCGGGACAGGGGTCGTGGAGCAGTACTTC.

The chain is built from TRBV5-6 and TRBJ1-5, with D possibly TRBD1 on 6 matching bases. V was clipped by 1 base and J by 4 bases, with 12 bases between them. From germline, CDR1 is SGHDT and CDR2 YYEEEE. This CDR3 comprises 15 residues. The CDR3 sequence: CASSLTGKTNQPQHF. The CDR3 bases are TGTGCCAGCAGCTTGACAGGGAAAACAAATCAGCCCCAGCATTTT.

This clone showed up just a few times. The chain uses TRBV4-1 and TRBJ1-2; D possibly corresponds to TRBD1 (5 bases). V shed 2 bases and J shed 5 bases, with 9 bases lying between them. This CDR3 comprises 13 residues. Germline loops: CDR1 MGHRA, CDR2 YSYEKL. The CDR3 here is CASSQQGAYGYTF. The CDR3 DNA reads as TGCGCCAGCAGCCAACAGGGCGCGTATGGCTACACCTTC.

The chain couples TRBV29-1 to TRBJ1-1, with D possibly being TRBD1 (5 bases). Germline-derived CDR1 and CDR2 are SQVTM and ANQGSEA. The CDR3 has 10 amino acids. The V and J ends lost 7 bases and 6 bases respectively, with 9 bases between them. The DNA for the CDR3 is TGCAGCGCGGGACTGGCTGAAGCTTTCTTT. Translating gives CSAGLAEAFF.

This chain links TRBV12-5 with TRBJ1-5, with D perhaps TRBD1 (6 bases). Deletions cut 0 bases from V and 6 bases from J, with 15 bases between. The germline V gene encodes CDR1 LGHNT and CDR2 FRNRAP. This CDR3 region has 16 residues. The CDR3 here is CASGLVPGVRGQPQHF. CDR3 DNA sequence: TGTGCTAGTGGTTTGGTACCAGGGGTTAGGGGTCAGCCCCAGCATTTT.

J is TRBJ2-2 and V is TRBV10-3, with a tentative D call TRBD1 (5 bases). The germline gives CDR1 ENHRY, CDR2 SYGVKD. Trimming removed 7 bases from V and 4 bases from J, with 13 bases in between. The length of the CDR3 is 14 residues. The CDR3 loop is CAITVQGGTGELFF. CDR3 coding DNA: TGTGCCATCACTGTCCAGGGCGGCACCGGGGAGCTGTTTTTT.

This chain uses TRBV11-3 with TRBJ2-1; TRBD1 matches 7 bases. The V and J ends lost 6 bases and 4 bases, in that order; junction bases with no gene match: 6. This CDR3 spans 14 amino acids. Germline CDR1 and CDR2: SGHNT and YENEEA. This CDR3 is CASSTTGLYNEQFF. CDR3 bases: TGTGCCAGCAGTACGACAGGGCTATACAATGAGCAGTTCTTC. Based on the CDR3 plus reference TRBV11-3 and TRBJ2-1, the full variable domain is EAGVVQSPRYKIIEKKQPVAFWCNPISGHNTLYWYLQNLGQGPELLIRYENEEAVDDSQLPKDRFSAERLKGVDSTLKIQPAELGDSAVYLCASSTTGLYNEQFFGPGTRLTVL.

This sequence joins TRBV30 and TRBJ2-7, with 9 bases lining up with TRBD2. Trimming cost V 3 bases and J 4 bases; bases outside gene matches: 7. The CDR3 sequence is 14 residues long. Germline loops: CDR1 GTSNPN, CDR2 SVGIG (reference sequence). The CDR3: CAWSQRREGYEQYF. The CDR3 region has the DNA TGTGCCTGGAGCCAGAGGCGGGAGGGGTACGAGCAGTACTTC.